Listed here is a single TCR beta chain. This entry comes from a study of tumor-infiltrating lymphocytes in primary liver carcinoma. Study-wide context: Ages ranged from 30 to 69, with HCC or mixed HCC-cholangiocarcinoma.

Unsorted bulk tissue (roughly 17-34 mg) underwent RNA and DNA co-extraction. TCR beta cDNA was made from 450 to 600 ng total RNA with a constant-region primer. Libraries covering TCR beta were generated through three nested multiplex PCR rounds (using a slightly modified ARM-PCR). The first two PCR rounds used TRBV1-TRBV30 forward primers with a C-beta reverse primer, around 10 cycles each. Via MiXCR, TCRdb re-called the multiplex PCR reads, giving one row per CDR3 protein. Of some 120,000 distinct CDR3 sequences detected, around two thirds appear once; the ten largest clones hold about a tenth. V dropped 2 bases and J dropped 0 bases, with 7 bases sitting between them. This CDR3 has 15 residues. Germline V gene data show CDR1 as MDHEN and CDR2 as SYDVKM.

The chain combines TRBV28 with TRBJ1-4; D gene ambiguous. This TCR came from a woman in her sixties or seventies with primary liver carcinoma and hepatitis B virus infection. The sequencing input was liver tumor tissue from sampling region 1. As to subset: tumor region T1, superior pole. DNA for the CDR3: TGTGCCAGCAGTTTAAGTGGGGCAACTAATGAAAAACTGTTTTTT. The encoded protein is CASSLSGATNEKLFF.